Below, 3 T cell receptor beta chains from the same sample are listed, as sequenced in a study of T-cell reconstitution after alpha-beta-depleted transplantation in children. Using unique molecular identifiers, the investigators prepared the TCRbeta library. MiXCR, applied by TCRdb to the PCR reads, yields one record per CDR3 protein. The table includes 330,000 or so distinct CDR3 sequences, under 13% detected once. Sequenced material: PBMCs from the stem cell graft donor, taken from the stem cell graft. The receptor set was obtained from a human donor who donated a stem cell graft to a child with acute lymphoblastic leukemia.

This clonotype was observed a few times. The genes are TRBV4-1 and TRBJ2-5; 12 nucleotides align to TRBD2. The germline V gene encodes CDR1 MGHRA and CDR2 YSYEKL. This CDR3 is built from 17 residues. Trimming cost V 3 bases and J 5 bases; bases outside gene matches: 10. As DNA, the CDR3 is TGCGCCAGCAGCCAGCCGACTAGCGGGGGCCCCCGGGAGACCCAGTACTTC. Protein product: CASSQPTSGGPRETQYF.

Regarding this clonotype: A much more abundant neighbour one base away suggests this may be a read error. This chain connects TRBV5-1 to TRBJ2-5, with D possibly matching TRBD2 (5 bases). Germline CDR1 SGHRS, CDR2 YFSETQ. The CDR3 is 15 residues long. CDR3 nucleotide sequence: TGCACCAGCAGCTATAGGGCAGCGGATCAAGAGACCCAGTACTTC. It encodes CTSSYRAADQETQYF.

This clonotype showed up just a few times. The chain uses TRBV5-1 and TRBJ1-5, with a tentative D call TRBD1 (5 bases). The CDR3 totals 12 residues. V was shortened by 8 bases and J by 0 bases, with 6 bases between the two germline ends. The germline CDR1 and CDR2 sequences are SGHRS and YFSETQ. The CDR3, as DNA: TGCGCCAGTGACAGTAGCAATCAGCCCCAGCATTTT. It translates to CASDSSNQPQHF.